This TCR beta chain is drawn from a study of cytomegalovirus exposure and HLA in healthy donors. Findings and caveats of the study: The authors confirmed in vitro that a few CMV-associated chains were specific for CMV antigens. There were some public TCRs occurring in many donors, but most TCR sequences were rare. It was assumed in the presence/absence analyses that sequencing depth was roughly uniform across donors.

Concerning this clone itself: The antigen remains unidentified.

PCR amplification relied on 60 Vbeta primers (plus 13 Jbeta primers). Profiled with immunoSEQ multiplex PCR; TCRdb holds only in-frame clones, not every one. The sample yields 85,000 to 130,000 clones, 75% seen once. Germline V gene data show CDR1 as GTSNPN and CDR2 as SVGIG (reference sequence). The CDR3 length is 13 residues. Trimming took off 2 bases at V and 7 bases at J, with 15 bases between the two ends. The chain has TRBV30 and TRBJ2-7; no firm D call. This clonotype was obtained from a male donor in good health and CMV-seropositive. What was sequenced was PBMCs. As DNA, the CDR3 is TGTGCCTGGAGTTCCCTTCAGACTGGGGAGCAGTACTTC. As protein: CAWSSLQTGEQYF.